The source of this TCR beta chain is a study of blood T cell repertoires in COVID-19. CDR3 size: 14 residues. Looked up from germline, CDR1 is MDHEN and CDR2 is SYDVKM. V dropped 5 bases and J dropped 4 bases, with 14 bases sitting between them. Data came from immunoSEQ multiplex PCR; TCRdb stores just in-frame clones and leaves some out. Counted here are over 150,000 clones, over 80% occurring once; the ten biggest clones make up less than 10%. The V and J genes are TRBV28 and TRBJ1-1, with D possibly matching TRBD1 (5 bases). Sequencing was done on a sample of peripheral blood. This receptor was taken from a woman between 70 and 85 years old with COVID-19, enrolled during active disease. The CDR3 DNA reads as TGTGCCAGCAGTGGACTAAGGGGAGGCACTGAAGCTTTCTTT. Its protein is CASSGLRGGTEAFF. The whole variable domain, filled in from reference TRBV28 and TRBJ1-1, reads DVKVTQSSRYLVKRTGEKVFLECVQDMDHENMFWYRQDPGLGLRLIYFSYDVKMKEKGDIPEGYSVSREKKERFSLILESASTNQTSMYLCASSGLRGGTEAFFGQGTRLTVV.